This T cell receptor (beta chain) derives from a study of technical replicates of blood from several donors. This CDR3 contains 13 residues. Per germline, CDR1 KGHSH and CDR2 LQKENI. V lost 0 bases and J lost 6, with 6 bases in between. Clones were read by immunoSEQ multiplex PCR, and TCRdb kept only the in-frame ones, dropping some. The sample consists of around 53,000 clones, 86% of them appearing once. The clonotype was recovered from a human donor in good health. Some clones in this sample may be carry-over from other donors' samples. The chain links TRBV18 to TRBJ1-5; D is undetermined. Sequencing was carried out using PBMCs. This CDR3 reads CASSPPAGQPQHF. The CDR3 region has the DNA TGTGCCAGCTCACCACCGGCGGGTCAGCCCCAGCATTTT.